This T cell receptor (beta chain) was found in a study of T-cell reconstitution after alpha-beta-depleted transplantation in children. Study findings and constraints: About two months after transplant, alpha-beta T cells reportedly came from several hundred expanded graft clones. T-cell counts and diversity were attributed mostly to newly produced T cells one year after transplant. Surviving recipient T cells and thymic progenitors produced the high day-60 TCRbeta diversity seen in some patients.

Germline V lookup: CDR1 MNHEY, CDR2 SMNVEV (reference sequence). The CDR3 extends over 15 amino acids. Trimming pared 1 base from V and 10 bases from J, leaving 14 bases between. With respect to this clonotype: Antigen specificity is unknown.

TCRbeta library preparation incorporated unique molecular identifiers. TCRdb ran MiXCR on the PCR reads and lists one entry per CDR3 protein. The data show about 420,000 distinct CDR3 sequences, around 15% seen once. This sequence originates from a boy younger than two who had a stem cell transplant for Wiskott-Aldrich syndrome, so the T cells may come from the graft donor. Sample: PBMCs, mostly from graft donor cells, taken 360 days after TCRalphabeta/CD19-depleted stem cell transplant. The chain combines TRBV27 with TRBJ1-6; no clear D. The CDR3 bases are TGTGCCAGCAGTTTATATCCGAAACTCAAATCACCCCTCCACTTT. Protein product: CASSLYPKLKSPLHF.